This T cell receptor (beta chain) was retrieved from a study of metastatic and nonmetastatic thyroid tumors. At the level of the study: Thyroid patients, malignant and benign, had repertoires compared across blood and tumor or nodule tissue.

Patients had received no treatment of any kind before thyroid surgery. This clone is labeled as medium-sized. As yet, its antigen is unknown. Under the authors' procedure: A classifier of distant metastasis in papillary thyroid cancer was built from CDR3 differences (across clinicopathological groups). TCRdb reprocessed the PCR reads via MiXCR. V and J calls and clone size were set by TCRdb, not the authors. Of around 46,000 clones in the sample, 22% were seen once. Findings of the study overall: Within blood and tumor, benign nodules reportedly had significantly lower TCR beta diversity than malignant thyroid tumors did.

This CDR3 spans 17 amino acids. The V gene's germline CDR1 is SGHTA and CDR2 FQGNSA. Deletions cut 5 bases from V and 10 bases from J, with 24 bases between. The origin of this receptor is a male donor with papillary thyroid cancer or a benign thyroid nodule (not recorded which). Some clones in this sample may be carry-over from other donors' samples. J is TRBJ1-6 and V is TRBV7-2, with D possibly TRBD1 on 5 matching bases. Source material: blood. CDR3 sequence: CASSANFRDPDVSPLHF. The DNA for the CDR3 is TGTGCCAGCAGCGCAAACTTCCGGGACCCCGACGTATCACCCCTCCACTTT.